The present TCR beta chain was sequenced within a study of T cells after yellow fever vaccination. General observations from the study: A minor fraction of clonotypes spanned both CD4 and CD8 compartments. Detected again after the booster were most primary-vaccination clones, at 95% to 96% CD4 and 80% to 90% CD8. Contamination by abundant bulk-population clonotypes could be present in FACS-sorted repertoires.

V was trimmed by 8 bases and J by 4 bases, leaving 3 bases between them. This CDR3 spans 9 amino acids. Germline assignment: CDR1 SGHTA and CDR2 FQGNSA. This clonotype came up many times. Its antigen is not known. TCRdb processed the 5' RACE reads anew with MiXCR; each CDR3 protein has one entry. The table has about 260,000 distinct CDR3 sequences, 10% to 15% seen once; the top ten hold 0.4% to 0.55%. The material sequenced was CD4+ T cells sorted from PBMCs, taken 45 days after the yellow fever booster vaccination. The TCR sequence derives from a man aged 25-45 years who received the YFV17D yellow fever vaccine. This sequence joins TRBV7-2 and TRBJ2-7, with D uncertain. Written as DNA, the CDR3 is TGTGCCAGCGGGTACGAGCAGTACTTC. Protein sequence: CASGYEQYF. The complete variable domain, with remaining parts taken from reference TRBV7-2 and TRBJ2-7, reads GAGVSQSPSNKVTEKGKDVELRCDPISGHTALYWYRQSLGQGLEFLIYFQGNSAPDKSGLPSDRFSAERTGGSVSTLTIQRTQQEDSAVYLCASGYEQYFGPGTRLTVT.